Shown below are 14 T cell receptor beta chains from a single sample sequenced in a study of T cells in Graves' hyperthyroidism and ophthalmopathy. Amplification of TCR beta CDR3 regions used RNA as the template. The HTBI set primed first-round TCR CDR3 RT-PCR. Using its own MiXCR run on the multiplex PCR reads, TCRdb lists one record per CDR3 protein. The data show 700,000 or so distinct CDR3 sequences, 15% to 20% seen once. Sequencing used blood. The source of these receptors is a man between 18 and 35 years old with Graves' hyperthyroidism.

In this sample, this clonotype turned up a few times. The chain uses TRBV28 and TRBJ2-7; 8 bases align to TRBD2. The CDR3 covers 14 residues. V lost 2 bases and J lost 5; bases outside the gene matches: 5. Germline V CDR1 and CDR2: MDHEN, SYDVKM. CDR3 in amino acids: CASSLEKLADEQYF. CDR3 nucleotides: TGTGCCAGCAGTTTAGAAAAACTAGCGGACGAGCAGTACTTC.

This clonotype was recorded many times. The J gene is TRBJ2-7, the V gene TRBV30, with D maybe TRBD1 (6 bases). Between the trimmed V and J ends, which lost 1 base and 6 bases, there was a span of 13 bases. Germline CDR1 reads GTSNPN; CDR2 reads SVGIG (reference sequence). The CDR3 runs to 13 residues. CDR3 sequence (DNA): TGTGCCTGGAGTGCCTCACAGGGAGCCGAGCAGTACTTC. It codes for CAWSASQGAEQYF. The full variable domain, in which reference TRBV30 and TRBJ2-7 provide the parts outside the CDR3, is SQTIHQWPATLVQPVGSPLSLECTVEGTSNPNLYWYRQAAGRGLQLLFYSVGIGQISSEVPQNLSASRPQDRQFILSSKKLLLSDSGFYLCAWSASQGAEQYFGPGTRLTVT.

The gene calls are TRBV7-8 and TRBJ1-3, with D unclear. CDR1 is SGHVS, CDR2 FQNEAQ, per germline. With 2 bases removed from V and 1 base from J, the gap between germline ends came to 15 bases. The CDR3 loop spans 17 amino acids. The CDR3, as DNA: TGTGCCAGCAGCTTATTAGTCGGTCTGGGTTCTGGAAACACCATATATTTT. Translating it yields CASSLLVGLGSGNTIYF. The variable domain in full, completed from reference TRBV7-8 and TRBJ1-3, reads GAGVSQSPRYKVAKRGQDVALRCDPISGHVSLFWYQQALGQGPEFLTYFQNEAQLDKSGLPSDRFFAERPEGSVSTLKIQRTQQEDSAVYLCASSLLVGLGSGNTIYFGEGSWLTVV.

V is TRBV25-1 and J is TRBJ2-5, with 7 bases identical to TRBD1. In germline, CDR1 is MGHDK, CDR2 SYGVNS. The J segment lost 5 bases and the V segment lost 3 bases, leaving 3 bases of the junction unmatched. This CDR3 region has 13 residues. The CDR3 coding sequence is TGTGCCAGCAGTGAGGGGACAGAGGAGACCCAGTACTTC. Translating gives CASSEGTEETQYF.

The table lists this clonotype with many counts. CDR3 in amino acids: CASSISGQGFPDTQYF. DNA of the CDR3: TGTGCCAGCAGCATATCCGGACAGGGTTTCCCAGATACGCAGTATTTT. This chain joins TRBV12-3 or TRBV12-4 and TRBJ2-3; TRBD1 matches at 8 bases. V lost 6 bases, J lost 4 bases, and 12 bases stayed unmatched. There are 16 residues in the CDR3.

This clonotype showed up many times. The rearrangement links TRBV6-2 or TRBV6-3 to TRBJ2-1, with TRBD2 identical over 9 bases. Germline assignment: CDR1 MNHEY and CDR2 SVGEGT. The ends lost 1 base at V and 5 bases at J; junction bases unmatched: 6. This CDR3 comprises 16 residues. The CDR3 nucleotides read TGTGCCAGCAGTTACTGGGCGGGAGGGCCGGACAATGAGCAGTTCTTC. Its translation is CASSYWAGGPDNEQFF.

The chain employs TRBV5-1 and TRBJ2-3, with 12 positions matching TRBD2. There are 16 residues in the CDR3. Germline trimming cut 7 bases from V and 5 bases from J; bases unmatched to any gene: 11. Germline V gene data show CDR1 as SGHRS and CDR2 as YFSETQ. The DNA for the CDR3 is TGCGCCAGCTATCAAGGACTAGCGGGATACAAAGATACGCAGTATTTT. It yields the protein CASYQGLAGYKDTQYF.

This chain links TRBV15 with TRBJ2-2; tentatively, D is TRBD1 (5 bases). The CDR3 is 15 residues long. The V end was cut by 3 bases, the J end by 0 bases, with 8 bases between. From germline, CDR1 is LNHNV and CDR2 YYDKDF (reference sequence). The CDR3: CATSSRDPNTGELFF. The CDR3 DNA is TGTGCCACCAGCAGCAGGGATCCGAACACCGGGGAGCTGTTTTTT.

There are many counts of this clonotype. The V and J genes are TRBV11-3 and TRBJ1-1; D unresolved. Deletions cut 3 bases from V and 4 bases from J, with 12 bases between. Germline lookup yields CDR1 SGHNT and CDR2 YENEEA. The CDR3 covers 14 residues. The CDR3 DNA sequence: TGTGCCAGCAGCTTTTATGAGGAAGGCACTGAAGCTTTCTTT. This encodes CASSFYEEGTEAFF.

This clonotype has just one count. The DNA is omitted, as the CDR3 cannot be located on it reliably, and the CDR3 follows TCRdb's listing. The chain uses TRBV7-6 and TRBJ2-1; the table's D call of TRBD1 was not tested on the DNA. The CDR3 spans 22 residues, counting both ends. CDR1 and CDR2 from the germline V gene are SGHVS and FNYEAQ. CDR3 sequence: CASSLEVRQGLKYFGPDNEQFF.

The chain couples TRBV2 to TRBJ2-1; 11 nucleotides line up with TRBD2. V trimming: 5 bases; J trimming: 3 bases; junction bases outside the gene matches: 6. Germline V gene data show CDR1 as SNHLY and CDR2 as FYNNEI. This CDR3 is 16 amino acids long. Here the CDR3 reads CASSLASGGYYNEQFF. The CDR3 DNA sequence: TGTGCCAGCAGTCTCGCTAGCGGGGGGTACTACAATGAGCAGTTCTTC.

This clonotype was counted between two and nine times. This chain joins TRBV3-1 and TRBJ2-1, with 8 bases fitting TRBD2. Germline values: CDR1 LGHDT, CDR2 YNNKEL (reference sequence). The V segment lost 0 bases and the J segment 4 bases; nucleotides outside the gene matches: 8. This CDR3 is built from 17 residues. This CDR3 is CASSQETSGFVYNEQFF. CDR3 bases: TGTGCCAGCAGCCAAGAAACTAGCGGTTTCGTTTACAATGAGCAGTTCTTC.

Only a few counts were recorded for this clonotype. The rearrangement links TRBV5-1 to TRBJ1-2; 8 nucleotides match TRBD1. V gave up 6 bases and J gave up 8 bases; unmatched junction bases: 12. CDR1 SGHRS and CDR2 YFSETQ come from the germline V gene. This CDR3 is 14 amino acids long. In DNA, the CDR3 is TGCGCCAGCACCCCCGGGGGACAGGCCCTGGGCTACACCTTC. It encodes CASTPGGQALGYTF.

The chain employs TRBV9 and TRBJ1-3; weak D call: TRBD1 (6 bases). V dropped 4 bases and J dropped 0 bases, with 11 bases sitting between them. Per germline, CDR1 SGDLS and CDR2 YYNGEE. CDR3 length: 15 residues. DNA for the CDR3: TGTGCCAGCAGCTTCAGGGGTTACTCTGGAAACACCATATATTTT. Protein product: CASSFRGYSGNTIYF.